This TCR beta chain emerged from a study of blood T cell repertoires in COVID-19. Study background: The United States, Italy and Spain provided the acute and convalescent COVID-19 samples. PBMCs, B-cell-depleted T cells, or T cells were the source of the cDNA or gDNA that made up the material.

Trimming removed 1 base from V and 2 bases from J; junction bases left unmatched: 4. Germline values: CDR1 MGHRA, CDR2 YSYEKL. The length of the CDR3 is 16 residues. Per the study methods: Nucleated cell number was recorded as an estimate derived from reference gene primer amplification. This table comes from immunoSEQ multiplex PCR, and its TCRdb copy is limited to in-frame clones, with some not included. The DNA gave D and trimming, while V, J and clone size come from that table. The sample contains some 93,000 clones, around nine tenths of which appear only once. The TCR was taken from a man aged 50 or older with acute or convalescent COVID-19. The chain has TRBV4-1 and TRBJ2-3; 9 bases align to TRBD2. The sample consisted of peripheral blood. CDR3: CASSQARLADTDTQYF. The CDR3 nucleotides read TGCGCCAGCAGCCAAGCCCGACTAGCGGACACAGATACGCAGTATTTT.